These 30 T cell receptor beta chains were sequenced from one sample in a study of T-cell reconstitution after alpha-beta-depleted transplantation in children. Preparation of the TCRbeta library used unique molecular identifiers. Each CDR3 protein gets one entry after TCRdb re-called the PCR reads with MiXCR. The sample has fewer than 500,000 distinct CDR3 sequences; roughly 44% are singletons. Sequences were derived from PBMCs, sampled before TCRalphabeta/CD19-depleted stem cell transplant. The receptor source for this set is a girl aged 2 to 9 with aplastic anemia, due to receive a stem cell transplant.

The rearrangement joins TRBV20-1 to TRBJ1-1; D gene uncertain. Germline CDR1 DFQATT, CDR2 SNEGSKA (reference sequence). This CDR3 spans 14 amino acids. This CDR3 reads CTLDGALMNTEAFF. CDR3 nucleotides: TGCACCCTGGACGGAGCTTTAATGAACACTGAAGCTTTCTTT.

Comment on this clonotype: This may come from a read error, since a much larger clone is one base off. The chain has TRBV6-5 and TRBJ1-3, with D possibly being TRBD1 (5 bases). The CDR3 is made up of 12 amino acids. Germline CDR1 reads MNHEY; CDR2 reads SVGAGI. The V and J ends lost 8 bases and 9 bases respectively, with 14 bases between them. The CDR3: CASGTRQGTIYF. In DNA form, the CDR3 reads TGTGCCAGCGGGACGCGTCAGGGCACCATATATTTT.

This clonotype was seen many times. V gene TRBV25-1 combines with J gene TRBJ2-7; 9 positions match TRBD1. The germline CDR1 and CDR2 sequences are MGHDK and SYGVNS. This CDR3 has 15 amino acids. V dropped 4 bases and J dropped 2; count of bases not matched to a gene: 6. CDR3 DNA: TGTGCCAGCAGTGCCCCGACAGGGGGTACCTACGAGCAGTACTTC. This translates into CASSAPTGGTYEQYF.

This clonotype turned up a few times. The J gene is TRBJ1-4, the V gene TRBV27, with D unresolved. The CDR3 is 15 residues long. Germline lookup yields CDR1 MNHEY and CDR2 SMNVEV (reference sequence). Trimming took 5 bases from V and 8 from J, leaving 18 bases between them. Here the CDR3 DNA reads TGTGCCAGCAGTCCCTACCCAACTTTGCGGGAAAAACTGTTTTTT. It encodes CASSPYPTLREKLFF. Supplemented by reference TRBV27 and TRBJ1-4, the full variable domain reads EAQVTQNPRYLITVTGKKLTVTCSQNMNHEYMSWYRQDPGLGLRQIYYSMNVEVTDKGDVPEGYKVSRKEKRNFPLILESPSPNQTSLYFCASSPYPTLREKLFFGSGTQLSVL.

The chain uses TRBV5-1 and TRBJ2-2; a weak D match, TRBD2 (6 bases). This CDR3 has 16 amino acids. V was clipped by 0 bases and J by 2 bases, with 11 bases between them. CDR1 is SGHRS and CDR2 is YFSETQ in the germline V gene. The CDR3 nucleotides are TGCGCCAGCAGCTTGGCCTGGGCGGGAAACACCGGGGAGCTGTTTTTT. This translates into CASSLAWAGNTGELFF.

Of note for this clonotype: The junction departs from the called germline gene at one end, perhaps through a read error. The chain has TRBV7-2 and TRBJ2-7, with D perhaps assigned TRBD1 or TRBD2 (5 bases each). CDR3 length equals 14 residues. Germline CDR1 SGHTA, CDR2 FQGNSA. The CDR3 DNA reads TGTGCCAGCCGCTTACCAGAGGGGCCGGTGCGGCAGTACTTC. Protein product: CASRLPEGPVRQYF.

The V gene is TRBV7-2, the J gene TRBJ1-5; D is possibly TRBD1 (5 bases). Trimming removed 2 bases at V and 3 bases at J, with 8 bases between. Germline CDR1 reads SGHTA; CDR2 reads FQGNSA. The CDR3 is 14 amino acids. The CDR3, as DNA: TGTGCCAGCAGCTTATTACAGGCCAATCAGCCCCAGCATTTT. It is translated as CASSLLQANQPQHF. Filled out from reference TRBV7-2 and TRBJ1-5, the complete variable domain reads GAGVSQSPSNKVTEKGKDVELRCDPISGHTALYWYRQSLGQGLEFLIYFQGNSAPDKSGLPSDRFSAERTGGSVSTLTIQRTQQEDSAVYLCASSLLQANQPQHFGDGTRLSIL.

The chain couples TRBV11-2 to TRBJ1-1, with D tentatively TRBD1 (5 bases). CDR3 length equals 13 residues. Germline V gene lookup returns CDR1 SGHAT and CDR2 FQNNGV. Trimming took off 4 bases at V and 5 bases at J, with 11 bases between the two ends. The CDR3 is CASSSSRGTEAFF. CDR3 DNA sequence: TGTGCCAGCAGCTCATCCCGGGGGACTGAAGCTTTCTTT.

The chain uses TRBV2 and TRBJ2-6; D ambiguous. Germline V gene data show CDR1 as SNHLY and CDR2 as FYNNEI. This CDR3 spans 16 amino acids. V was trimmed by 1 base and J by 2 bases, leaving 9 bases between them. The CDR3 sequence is CASSEEGQAGANVLTF. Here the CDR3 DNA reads TGTGCCAGCAGTGAAGAAGGGCAAGCTGGGGCCAACGTCCTGACTTTC.

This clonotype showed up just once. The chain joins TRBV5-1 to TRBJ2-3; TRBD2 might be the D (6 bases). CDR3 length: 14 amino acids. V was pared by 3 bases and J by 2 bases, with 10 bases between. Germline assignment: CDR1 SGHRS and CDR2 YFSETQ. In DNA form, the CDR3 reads TGCGCCAGCAGCTGGCCGGACTACACAGATACGCAGTATTTT. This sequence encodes CASSWPDYTDTQYF.

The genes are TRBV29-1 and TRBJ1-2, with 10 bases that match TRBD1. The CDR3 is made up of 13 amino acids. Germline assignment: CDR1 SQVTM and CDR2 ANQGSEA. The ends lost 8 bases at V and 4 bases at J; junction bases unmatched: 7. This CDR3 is CSTRQGAGYGYTF. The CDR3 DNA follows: TGCAGCACTCGACAGGGGGCCGGCTATGGCTACACCTTC.

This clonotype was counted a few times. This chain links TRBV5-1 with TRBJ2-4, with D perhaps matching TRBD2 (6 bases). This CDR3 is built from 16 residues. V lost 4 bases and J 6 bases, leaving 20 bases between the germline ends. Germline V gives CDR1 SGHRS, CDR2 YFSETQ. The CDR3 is CASSPGETSSLNIQYF. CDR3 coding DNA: TGCGCCAGCAGCCCCGGTGAGACTAGTAGTTTAAACATTCAGTACTTC.

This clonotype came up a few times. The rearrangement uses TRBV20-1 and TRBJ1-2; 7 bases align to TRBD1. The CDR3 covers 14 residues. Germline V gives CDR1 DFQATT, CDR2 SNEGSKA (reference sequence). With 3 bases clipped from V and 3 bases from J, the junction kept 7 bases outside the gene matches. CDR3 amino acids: CSASVRQGDYGYTF. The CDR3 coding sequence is TGCAGTGCTAGTGTTCGCCAGGGGGACTATGGCTACACCTTC.

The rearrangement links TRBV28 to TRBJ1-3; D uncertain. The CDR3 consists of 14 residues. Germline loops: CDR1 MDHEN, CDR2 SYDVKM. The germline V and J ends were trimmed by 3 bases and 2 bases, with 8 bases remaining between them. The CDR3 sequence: CASSFVDTGNTIYF. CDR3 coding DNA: TGTGCCAGCAGTTTTGTGGATACTGGAAACACCATATATTTT.

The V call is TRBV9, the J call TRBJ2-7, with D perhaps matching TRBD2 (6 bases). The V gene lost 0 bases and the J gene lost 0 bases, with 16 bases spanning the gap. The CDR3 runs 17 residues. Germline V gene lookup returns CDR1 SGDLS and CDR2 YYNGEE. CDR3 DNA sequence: TGTGCCAGCAGCGTAGCGGTTGGAGGGCCCAACTCCTACGAGCAGTACTTC. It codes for CASSVAVGGPNSYEQYF.

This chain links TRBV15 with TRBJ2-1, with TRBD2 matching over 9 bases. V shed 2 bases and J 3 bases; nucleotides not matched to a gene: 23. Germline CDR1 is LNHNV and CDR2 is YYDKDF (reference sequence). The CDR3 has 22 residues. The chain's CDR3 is CATSRLSPFGRVAGEHYNEQFF. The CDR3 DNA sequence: TGTGCCACCAGCAGACTGTCCCCCTTTGGGCGGGTAGCGGGAGAACACTACAATGAGCAGTTCTTC.

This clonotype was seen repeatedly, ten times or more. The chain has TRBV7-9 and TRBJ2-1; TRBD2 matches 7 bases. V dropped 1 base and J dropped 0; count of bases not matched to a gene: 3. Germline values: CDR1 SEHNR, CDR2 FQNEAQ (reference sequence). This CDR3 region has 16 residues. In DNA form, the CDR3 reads TGTGCCAGCAGCTTAGGCGGCGGGGGCTCCTACAATGAGCAGTTCTTC. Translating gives CASSLGGGGSYNEQFF. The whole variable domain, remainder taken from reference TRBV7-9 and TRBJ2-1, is DTGVSQNPRHKITKRGQNVTFRCDPISEHNRLYWYRQTLGQGPEFLTYFQNEAQLEKSRLLSDRFSAERPKGSFSTLEIQRTEQGDSAMYLCASSLGGGGSYNEQFFGPGTRLTVL.

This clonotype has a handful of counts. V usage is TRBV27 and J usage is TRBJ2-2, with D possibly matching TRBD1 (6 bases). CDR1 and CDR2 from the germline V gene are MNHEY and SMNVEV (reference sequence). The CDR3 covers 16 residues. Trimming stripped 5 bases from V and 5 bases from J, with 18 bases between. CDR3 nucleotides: TGTGCCAGCAGTCCAACCTCGACAGGACAAACCGGGGAGCTGTTTTTT. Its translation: CASSPTSTGQTGELFF.

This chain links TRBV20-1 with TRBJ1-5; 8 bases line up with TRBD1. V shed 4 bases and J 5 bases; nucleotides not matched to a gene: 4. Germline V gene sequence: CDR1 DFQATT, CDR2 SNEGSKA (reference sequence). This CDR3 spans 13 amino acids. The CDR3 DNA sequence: TGCAGTGCTACCGGACAGGGAGATCAGCCCCAGCATTTT. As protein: CSATGQGDQPQHF.

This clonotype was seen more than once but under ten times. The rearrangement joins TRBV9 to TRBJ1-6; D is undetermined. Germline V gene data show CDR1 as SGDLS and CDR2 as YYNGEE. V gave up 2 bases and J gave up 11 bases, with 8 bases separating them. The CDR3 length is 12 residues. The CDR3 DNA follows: TGTGCCAGCAGCGTTAGGAATACACCCCTCCACTTT. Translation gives CASSVRNTPLHF.

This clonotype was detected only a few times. CDR3 bases: TGTGCCAGCAGTCACCGGGACTATAATTCACCCCTCCACTTT. This codes for CASSHRDYNSPLHF. This chain connects TRBV6-5 to TRBJ1-6; D unclear. Trimming took off 5 bases at V and 3 bases at J, with 8 bases between the two ends. Germline V lookup: CDR1 MNHEY, CDR2 SVGAGI. The CDR3 length is 14 residues.

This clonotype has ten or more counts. The CDR3 DNA reads TGTGCCAGCAGCTTGGGGGGGATACAAGCCAAAAACATTCAGTACTTC. This gives the protein CASSLGGIQAKNIQYF. This rearrangement joins TRBV7-9 to TRBJ2-4; TRBD2 agrees at 7 bases. The germline V gene encodes CDR1 SEHNR and CDR2 FQNEAQ (reference sequence). Unmatched junction bases numbered 5, after V lost 3 bases and J lost 0 bases. The CDR3 length is 16 residues.

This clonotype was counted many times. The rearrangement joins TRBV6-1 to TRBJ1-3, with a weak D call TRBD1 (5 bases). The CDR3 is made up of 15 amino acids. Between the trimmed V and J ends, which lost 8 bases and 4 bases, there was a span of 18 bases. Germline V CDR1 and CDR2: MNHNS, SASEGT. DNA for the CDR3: TGTGCCAGCGCCCCGGCGGTAGGGGACGGAAACACCATATATTTT. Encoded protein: CASAPAVGDGNTIYF.

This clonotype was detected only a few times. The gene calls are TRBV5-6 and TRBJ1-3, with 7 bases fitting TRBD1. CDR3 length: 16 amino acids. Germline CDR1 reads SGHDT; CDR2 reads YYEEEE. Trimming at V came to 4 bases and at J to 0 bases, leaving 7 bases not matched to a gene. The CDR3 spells CASSTGQAYSGNTIYF. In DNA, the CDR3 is TGTGCCAGCAGCACCGGACAGGCCTACTCTGGAAACACCATATATTTT.

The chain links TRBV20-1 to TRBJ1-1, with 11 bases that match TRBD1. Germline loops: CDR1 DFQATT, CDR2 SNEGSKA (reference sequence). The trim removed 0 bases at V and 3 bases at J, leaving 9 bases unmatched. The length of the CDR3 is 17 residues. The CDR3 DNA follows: TGCAGTGCTAGAGATAGGGGGACAGGGGGGCGGTACACTGAAGCTTTCTTT. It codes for CSARDRGTGGRYTEAFF.

CDR3: CASRPGQGITGELFF. The CDR3 DNA sequence: TGTGCCAGCCGACCGGGACAGGGGATCACCGGGGAGCTGTTTTTT. This chain uses TRBV12-3 or TRBV12-4 with TRBJ2-2; 10 bases fit TRBD1. The CDR3 sequence is 15 residues long. V lost 8 bases, J lost 4 bases, and 7 bases stayed unmatched.

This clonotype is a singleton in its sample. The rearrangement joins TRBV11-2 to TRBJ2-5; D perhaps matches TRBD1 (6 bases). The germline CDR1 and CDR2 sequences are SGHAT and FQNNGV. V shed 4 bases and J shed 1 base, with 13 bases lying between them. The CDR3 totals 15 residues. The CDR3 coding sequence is TGTGCCAGCAGCTCCCCCTCACAGGGCCAAGAGACCCAGTACTTC. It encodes CASSSPSQGQETQYF.

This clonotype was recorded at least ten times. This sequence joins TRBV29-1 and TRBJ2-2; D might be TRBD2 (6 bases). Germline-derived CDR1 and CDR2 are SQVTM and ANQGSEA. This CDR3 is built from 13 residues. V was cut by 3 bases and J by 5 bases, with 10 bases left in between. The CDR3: CSVDRAGTGELFF. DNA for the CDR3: TGCAGCGTTGACCGGGCGGGAACCGGGGAGCTGTTTTTT.

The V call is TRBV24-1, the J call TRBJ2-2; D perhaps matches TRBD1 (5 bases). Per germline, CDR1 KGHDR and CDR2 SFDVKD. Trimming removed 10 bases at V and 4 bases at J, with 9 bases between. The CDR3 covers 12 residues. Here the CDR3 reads CATAQVTGELFF. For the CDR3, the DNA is TGTGCCACTGCACAGGTCACCGGGGAGCTGTTTTTT.

In DNA, the CDR3 is TGCGCCAGCAGCTTAAGAGGGGCCCAATTCGGCCCGGGTATGAACACTGAAGCTTTCTTT. Its translation is CASSLRGAQFGPGMNTEAFF. The V and J genes are TRBV5-1 and TRBJ1-1; the D gene is possibly TRBD1 (5 bases). The CDR3 length is 20 residues. CDR1 is SGHRS and CDR2 is YFSETQ in the germline V gene. V dropped 2 bases and J dropped 0 bases, with 26 bases sitting between them. The full variable domain, its missing parts supplied by reference TRBV5-1 and TRBJ1-1, is KAGVTQTPRYLIKTRGQQVTLSCSPISGHRSVSWYQQTPGQGLQFLFEYFSETQRNKGNFPGRFSGRQFSNSRSEMNVSTLELGDSALYLCASSLRGAQFGPGMNTEAFFGQGTRLTVV.